The rows below give T cell receptor beta chains drawn from one sample of a study of OX40 agonist ivuxolimab in advanced cancers. Clones were read by immunoSEQ multiplex PCR, and TCRdb kept only the in-frame ones, dropping some. This table has approximately 35,000 clones, roughly 80% appearing once. Specimen: CD4+ or CD8+ T cells sorted from blood, collected in a trial of the OX40 agonist ivuxolimab. These receptors all come from an adult with an advanced solid tumor such as melanoma, head and neck, liver or kidney cancer. CDR3s include the opening cysteine and the closing phenylalanine or tryptophan. D genes are given only for firm matches. The size field is filled for only some rows; it gives once, few, many or a size class.

D gene	clone size	V gene	J gene	CDR3 protein	CDR3 DNA
.	.	TRBV7-8	TRBJ1-5	CASSLLGGPQPQHF	TGTGCCAGCAGCTTACTGGGTGGCCCACAGCCCCAGCATTTT
.	.	TRBV6-1	TRBJ1-4	CASSRQDDLMRKLFF	TGTGCCAGCAGTAGACAGGATGATCTAATGAGGAAACTGTTTTTT
TRBD2	.	TRBV19	TRBJ2-7	CASSIDLAGEQYF	TGTGCCAGTAGTATAGACCTAGCGGGCGAGCAGTACTTC
TRBD1	once	TRBV11-2	TRBJ1-2	CASSLGLGQNYGYTF	TGTGCCAGCAGCTTAGGTCTGGGACAGAACTATGGCTACACCTTC
TRBD1	.	TRBV5-1	TRBJ2-7	CASSGTGKNYEQYF	TGCGCCAGCAGCGGGACAGGGAAAAATTACGAGCAGTACTTC
TRBD2	.	TRBV10-3	TRBJ2-7	CAISETRGEVYEQYF	TGTGCCATCAGTGAGACGCGGGGGGAGGTCTACGAGCAGTACTTC
.	once	TRBV9	TRBJ2-2	CASSVMGASTGELFF	TGTGCCAGCAGCGTAATGGGGGCCTCGACCGGGGAGCTGTTTTTT
.	.	TRBV6-1	TRBJ2-1	CAGNTGTEFNEQFF	TGTGCCGGAAATACCGGGACGGAGTTTAATGAGCAGTTCTTC
.	.	TRBV7-8	TRBJ2-7	CASSLAGPSNEQYF	TGTGCCAGCAGCTTAGCAGGGCCCTCTAACGAGCAGTACTTC
TRBD1	.	TRBV2	TRBJ2-7	CASAGTVYEQYF	TGTGCCTCCGCCGGGACAGTATACGAGCAGTACTTC
.	.	TRBV9	TRBJ1-1	CASSVVKGKTNTEAFF	TGTGCCAGCAGCGTAGTAAAGGGGAAGACGAACACTGAAGCTTTCTTT
.	.	TRBV5-1	TRBJ1-5	CASSLDANNQPQHF	TGCGCCAGCAGCTTGGATGCTAACAATCAGCCCCAGCATTTT
.	.	TRBV28	TRBJ2-7	CASSSAGSGQTYEQYF	TGTGCCAGCAGTAGCGCGGGATCGGGACAGACATACGAGCAGTACTTC
.	.	TRBV19	TRBJ1-1	CAGSQGRGTEAFF	TGTGCCGGGTCACAGGGAAGAGGCACTGAAGCTTTCTTT
.	.	TRBV7-9	TRBJ2-5	CASSFFEREETQYF	TGTGCCAGCAGCTTTTTCGAGAGGGAAGAGACCCAGTACTTC
TRBD1	.	TRBV2	TRBJ1-4	CASRARGQYNEKLFF	TGTGCCAGCAGAGCCAGGGGACAGTATAATGAAAAACTGTTTTTT
TRBD1	medium-sized	TRBV30	TRBJ2-5	CAWNRGQETQYF	TGTGCCTGGAACAGGGGCCAAGAGACCCAGTACTTC
TRBD2	.	TRBV2	TRBJ2-3	CASSEARGGADTQYF	TGTGCCAGCAGTGAAGCGCGCGGGGGGGCCGATACGCAGTATTTT
TRBD2	.	TRBV11-2	TRBJ2-5	CASSLMISGLGGQETQYF	TGTGCCAGCAGCTTAATGATTTCCGGCCTCGGGGGGCAAGAGACCCAGTACTTC
TRBD1	.	TRBV6-6	TRBJ1-2	CASRPQYRGVYGYTF	TGTGCCAGCAGGCCTCAGTACAGGGGAGTTTATGGCTACACCTTC
.	.	TRBV7-9	TRBJ2-5	CASSLLHQETQYF	TGTGCCAGCAGCTTGTTGCACCAAGAGACCCAGTACTTC
.	.	TRBV7-3	TRBJ1-2	CASSPSGALRVGYTF	TGTGCCAGCAGCCCCTCGGGGGCACTTAGGGTTGGCTACACCTTC
TRBD1	.	TRBV5-1	TRBJ2-7	CASSSTGDWGEQYF	TGCGCCAGCAGCTCGACAGGGGATTGGGGCGAGCAGTACTTC
.	.	TRBV12-5	TRBJ1-5	CASGLGGSQPQHF	TGTGCTAGTGGTTTGGGAGGGAGCCAGCCCCAGCATTTT
.	.	TRBV6-1	TRBJ1-5	CASSGTLNNQPQHF	TGTGCCAGCAGCGGGACGTTAAACAATCAGCCCCAGCATTTT
.	.	TRBV5-1	TRBJ1-2	CASSLEGNGYTF	TGCGCCAGCAGCTTGGAAGGGAATGGCTACACCTTC
.	.	TRBV6-5	TRBJ1-1	CASRDGGDKNTEAFF	TGTGCCAGCAGAGACGGAGGGGACAAGAACACTGAAGCTTTCTTT
.	.	TRBV29-1	TRBJ2-6	CSVLAVGSGANVLTF	TGCAGCGTTTTAGCGGTGGGCTCTGGGGCCAACGTCCTGACTTTC
.	.	TRBV10-2	TRBJ2-7	CASSVDRSYEQYF	TGCGCCAGCAGTGTCGACCGCTCCTACGAGCAGTACTTC